Below are 14 T cell receptor beta chains sequenced from a single sample in a study of CD8 T cells in Susac syndrome. The RNA input was about 0.5 to 1 ug, and it was reverse transcribed with random hexamers. TCRdb used MiXCR to reprocess the immunoSEQ multiplex PCR reads, holding one entry per CDR3 protein. This table holds roughly 200,000 distinct CDR3 sequences, about 93% found once. Sequenced sample: CD4+ T cells from PBMCs. Receptor source: a human donor with Susac syndrome.

The chain links TRBV2 to TRBJ2-3; 8 positions agree with TRBD2. V lost 7 bases to trimming and J lost 5 bases; unmatched junction nucleotides: 5. This CDR3 contains 13 residues. Per the germline V gene, CDR1 is SNHLY and CDR2 is FYNNEI. The CDR3 nucleotides are TGTGCCAGCAACCAGCGGGAGAAAGATACGCAGTATTTT. Amino acid sequence: CASNQREKDTQYF.

This clonotype was found a few times. This CDR3 is CASSLAGRGSPLHF. The DNA for the CDR3 is TGCGCCAGCAGCTTGGCGGGGAGAGGTTCACCCCTCCACTTT. V usage is TRBV5-1 and J usage is TRBJ1-6; D is unresolved. The V end was cut by 0 bases, the J end by 9 bases, with 10 bases between. CDR1 and CDR2 (germline): SGHRS, YFSETQ. The CDR3 consists of 14 residues.

This chain links TRBV28 with TRBJ2-7; 7 bases are shared with TRBD2. The CDR3 spans 14 residues. The germline gives CDR1 MDHEN, CDR2 SYDVKM. J was trimmed by 3 bases and V by 2 bases; bases with no gene match: 4. The CDR3 protein is CASSLTSANYEQYF. CDR3 nucleotide sequence: TGTGCCAGCAGTTTAACTAGCGCCAACTACGAGCAGTACTTC.

J is TRBJ1-2 and V is TRBV7-2, with 7 bases matching TRBD1. Germline V gene sequence: CDR1 SGHTA, CDR2 FQGNSA. V lost 5 bases, J lost 1 base, and 13 bases stayed unmatched. The CDR3 extends over 17 amino acids. As DNA, the CDR3 is TGTGCCAGCAGCCGGGGGGGTACAGGGGCCAATAACTATGGCTACACCTTC. The encoded protein is CASSRGGTGANNYGYTF.

This chain connects TRBV5-4 to TRBJ2-1; 11 bases fit TRBD2. Per germline, CDR1 SGHNT and CDR2 YYREEE (reference sequence). The V and J ends lost 2 bases and 2 bases, in that order; junction bases with no gene match: 3. The CDR3 runs 16 residues. CDR3 in amino acids: CASSLLAGDPYNEQFF. The DNA of the CDR3 is TGTGCCAGCAGCTTACTAGCGGGAGATCCCTACAATGAGCAGTTCTTC.

The V call is TRBV5-1, the J call TRBJ2-5, with a possible D match to TRBD2 (6 bases). The germline V gene has CDR1 SGHRS and CDR2 YFSETQ. V dropped 4 bases and J dropped 0 bases, with 16 bases sitting between them. The CDR3 runs to 16 residues. The CDR3, as DNA: TGCGCCAGCAGCCAACTGGCCAGGGAGGACCAAGAGACCCAGTACTTC. Translated: CASSQLAREDQETQYF.

The chain joins TRBV29-1 to TRBJ2-7, with D possibly TRBD2 on 6 matching bases. The germline CDR1 and CDR2 sequences are SQVTM and ANQGSEA. The CDR3 spans 13 residues. V lost 7 bases to trimming and J lost 3 bases, with 16 bases between them. CDR3: CSATTRMNYEQYF. CDR3 sequence (DNA): TGCAGCGCCACGACTAGGATGAACTACGAGCAGTACTTC.

This rearrangement joins TRBV20-1 to TRBJ1-4; TRBD1 is a possible D gene (6 bases). This CDR3 is 13 amino acids long. Trimming removed 5 bases from V and 8 bases from J, with 15 bases in between. Germline CDR1 is DFQATT and CDR2 is SNEGSKA (reference sequence). The CDR3 coding sequence is TGCAGTGCTGTACCAGGGGCGTGGGAAAAACTGTTTTTT. Protein: CSAVPGAWEKLFF.

The chain is built from TRBV7-9 and TRBJ2-3; the match to TRBD2 covers 7 bases. Germline trimming cut 2 bases from V and 1 base from J; bases unmatched to any gene: 3. From germline, CDR1 is SEHNR and CDR2 FQNEAQ (reference sequence). The CDR3 has 15 residues. The CDR3 reads CASSLNREGTDTQYF. For the CDR3, the DNA is TGTGCCAGCAGCTTAAACCGGGAGGGCACAGATACGCAGTATTTT.

This chain connects TRBV20-1 to TRBJ2-3; 10 nucleotides match TRBD1. Germline V gene lookup returns CDR1 DFQATT and CDR2 SNEGSKA (reference sequence). This CDR3 is 14 amino acids long. The V segment lost 6 bases and the J segment 6 bases; nucleotides outside the gene matches: 9. CDR3 coding DNA: TGCAGTGCGCTCGACAGGGGGCTTGGGGATACGCAGTATTTT. Translated, it gives CSALDRGLGDTQYF.

The chain has TRBV9 and TRBJ1-2, with unresolved D. The germline V gene has CDR1 SGDLS and CDR2 YYNGEE. The CDR3 consists of 13 residues. V was cut by 6 bases and J by 2 bases, with 11 bases left in between. The CDR3 region is CASTTRSNYGYTF. The CDR3 DNA sequence: TGTGCCAGCACGACCCGGAGCAACTATGGCTACACCTTC. The variable domain in full, completed from reference TRBV9 and TRBJ1-2, reads DSGVTQTPKHLITATGQRVTLRCSPRSGDLSVYWYQQSLDQGLQFLIQYYNGEERAKGNILERFSAQQFPDLHSELNLSSLELGDSALYFCASTTRSNYGYTFGSGTRLTVV.

The genes are TRBV20-1 and TRBJ2-1; 11 bases align to TRBD1. Germline values: CDR1 DFQATT, CDR2 SNEGSKA (reference sequence). V lost 6 bases and J lost 7; bases outside the gene matches: 5. The CDR3 is made up of 13 amino acids. CDR3 nucleotide sequence: TGCAGTGCAGGGACAGGGGGGAAGAATGAGCAGTTCTTC. This translates into CSAGTGGKNEQFF.

The chain combines TRBV3-1 with TRBJ2-3, with 12 nucleotides matching TRBD2. This CDR3 spans 16 amino acids. The germline V gene encodes CDR1 LGHDT and CDR2 YNNKEL (reference sequence). V dropped 0 bases and J dropped 7; count of bases not matched to a gene: 5. CDR3 coding DNA: TGTGCCAGCAGCCAAGATCTAGCGGGAGGGGCTAATACGCAGTATTTT. Translation gives CASSQDLAGGANTQYF.

The V and J genes are TRBV7-9 and TRBJ1-5, with 8 bases lining up with TRBD1. V shed 0 bases and J 4 bases; nucleotides not matched to a gene: 8. The CDR3 is 17 amino acids. CDR1 and CDR2 (germline): SEHNR, FQNEAQ (reference sequence). CDR3: CASSLALRGQINQPQHF. The CDR3 DNA reads TGTGCCAGCAGCTTAGCGCTCAGGGGGCAGATTAATCAGCCCCAGCATTTT. Filled out from reference TRBV7-9 and TRBJ1-5, the complete variable domain reads DTGVSQNPRHKITKRGQNVTFRCDPISEHNRLYWYRQTLGQGPEFLTYFQNEAQLEKSRLLSDRFSAERPKGSFSTLEIQRTEQGDSAMYLCASSLALRGQINQPQHFGDGTRLSIL.